These T cell receptor beta chains were read from a single sample in a study of shared clonotypes between healthy human individuals. Sequenced by immunoSEQ multiplex PCR; TCRdb stores in-frame clones only, minus some. The data hold hundreds of thousands of clones, with 95% to 98% observed a single time. The sequencing sample was made of naive CD8+ T cells sorted from blood. The receptor source for this set is a young man in good health. Each CDR3 is given without its conserved first and last residue. Rows give clone size only sometimes, using once, few, many, or a class for an expanded clone.

>14|TRBV4-2|once
ASSQIAGEKFYEQY
>11|TRBV9|NA
ASSNLAGETQY
>12|TRBV28|NA
ASSFGYSGDTQY
>10|TRBV29-1|NA
SVGRRNTEAF
>16|TRBV2|NA
ASNLDRGRPEANYGYT
>13|TRBV28|NA
ASSSLVGVSNEQF
>13|TRBV6-5|NA
ASSLWETSTDTQY
>12|TRBV7-8|NA
ASSFRVLGYEQY
>17|TRBV12-5|NA
ASGWTLLAGGPVQETQY
>13|TRBV7-8|few
ASSLGPSSYNEQF
>14|TRBV6-6|NA
ASSYSTGGLYNEQF
>17|TRBV5-1|NA
ASSLAIGPGPSGNNEQF
>13|TRBV11-2|NA
ASSFLGLAYNEQF
>13|TRBV4-1|NA
ASSPQLAGEREQY
>12|TRBV5-1|NA
ASSLKQGAYEQY
>10|TRBV30|NA
AWSGQAYEQY
>12|TRBV11-3|NA
ASSLGMGSNEQF
>12|TRBV7-8|NA
AAPVRGLPGELF
>13|TRBV5-5|NA
ASSLIRSSYNEQF
>13|TRBV18|NA
ASSPYGGGNNEQF
>10|TRBV29-1|once
SVSGVGNEQF
>11|TRBV6-1|NA
ASVGQLDNEQF
>15|TRBV28|NA
ASSLPYGGGESVRQF
>13|TRBV5-6|NA
ASSLEGTTNEKLF
>13|TRBV2|NA
ASSYASGSSYEQY
>16|TRBV5-1|NA
ASRFLGGTEDSTDTQY